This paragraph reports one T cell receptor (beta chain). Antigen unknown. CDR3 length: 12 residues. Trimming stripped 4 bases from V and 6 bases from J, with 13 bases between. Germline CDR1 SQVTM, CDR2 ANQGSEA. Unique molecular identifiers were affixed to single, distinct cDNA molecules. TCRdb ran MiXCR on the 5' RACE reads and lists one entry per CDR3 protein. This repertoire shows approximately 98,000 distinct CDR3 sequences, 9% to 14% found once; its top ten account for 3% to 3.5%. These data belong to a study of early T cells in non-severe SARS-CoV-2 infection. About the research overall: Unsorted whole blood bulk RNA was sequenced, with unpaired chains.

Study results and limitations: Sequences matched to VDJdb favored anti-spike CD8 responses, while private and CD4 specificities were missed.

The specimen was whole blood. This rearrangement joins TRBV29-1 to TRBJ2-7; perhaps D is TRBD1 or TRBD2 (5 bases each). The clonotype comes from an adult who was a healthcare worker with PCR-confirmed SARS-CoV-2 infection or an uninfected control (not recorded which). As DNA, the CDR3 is TGCAGCGTTGCGAGGGGTTTCGGCGAGCAGTACTTC. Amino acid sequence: CSVARGFGEQYF.